This T cell receptor (beta chain) was sequenced during a study of tumor-infiltrating lymphocytes in primary liver carcinoma. Unsorted whole blood yielded blood RNA, and germline DNA was extracted as well. Broader study findings: Bulk samples went unsorted, so CD4+ and CD8+ repertoires were not compared. The study found tumor-adjacent and tumor-blood pairs overlapped less than tumor region pairs.

The germline V gene has CDR1 SGHAT and CDR2 FQNNGV. The CDR3 totals 17 residues. The input was approximately 500 ng total RNA; TCR beta cDNA was made from it with a constant-region primer. Slightly modified ARM-PCR with three nested multiplex PCR rounds yielded TCR beta libraries. TRBV1-TRBV30 forward primers and a C-beta reverse primer were used in the first two PCR rounds, which each ran for 10 cycles. TCRdb independently ran MiXCR on the multiplex PCR reads; one entry per CDR3 protein. This table holds 180,000 or so distinct CDR3 sequences, 50% to 75% found once. Details on this clonotype: The antigen is undetermined. The CDR3 ends on some other residue instead of the conserved phenylalanine or tryptophan, so this is likely a read error.

The clonotype originates from a man in his forties with primary liver carcinoma and hepatitis B virus infection. The chain couples TRBV11-2 to TRBJ2-1, with 7 bases that match TRBD2. Source material: peripheral blood. The CDR3 region has the DNA TGTGCTAGCAGCCCTTTTTTGGCTAGCGGAGTTTACAATGAGCAGTTCTCC. Translation: CASSPFLASGVYNEQFS.